The present T cell receptor (beta chain) was sequenced within a study of vaccination and CD4 T cells after COVID-19. For the study at large: Convalescent cases consisted of six males and four females, of whom two were Hispanic. Convalescent patients gave post-COVID blood a median approximately 100 days post-diagnosis, range 35 to 161.

This CDR3 has 14 amino acids. The germline V and J ends were trimmed by 1 base and 1 base, with 7 bases remaining between them. Per germline, CDR1 LGHNA and CDR2 YSLEER. The table lists this clonotype with a few counts. The antigen remains undetermined. Cultured CD4+ T cells had their DNA profiled by the Oncomine TCR Beta short-read assay. Investigators obtained genomic DNA by extraction from cultured CD4+ T cells. From the PCR reads, TCRdb called clonotypes with MiXCR, one entry per CDR3 protein. The data show about 10,000 distinct CDR3 sequences, 40% to 65% seen once. Treatment here: approximately 11-day PBMC culture with coronavirus spike peptide pools or control peptides (ViraFEST assay). Antigen-specific T cell expansion with peptide pools preceded TCR sequencing in the ViraFEST approach.

The sequence derives from a human donor who had recovered from COVID-19. The V gene is TRBV4-3, the J gene TRBJ1-1, with D unclear. The sample taken for sequencing was CD4+ T cells from blood, cultured in vitro. CDR3 amino acids: CASSQGNRNTEAFF. The CDR3 DNA sequence: TGCGCCAGCAGCCAAGGGAATCGGAACACTGAAGCTTTCTTT.